The 21 T cell receptor beta chains below were found in one sample sequenced in a study of control samples from healthy donors and cancer patients. TCRdb's copy holds only in-frame clones and misses some; the assay was immunoSEQ multiplex PCR. The sample holds approximately 93,000 clones, around nine tenths seen once. Sequencing was performed on PBMCs. The receptors derive from a woman aged 45-60 years with colorectal cancer.

J is TRBJ2-1 and V is TRBV5-1; 10 bases line up with TRBD1. After removal of 3 bases from V and 9 bases from J, the junction contained 9 bases not matched to a gene. Germline values: CDR1 SGHRS, CDR2 YFSETQ. This CDR3 region has 15 residues. CDR3 loop: CASSSGQGRYVEQFF. The CDR3 nucleotides read TGCGCCAGCAGCTCGGGACAGGGGAGGTACGTTGAGCAGTTCTTC. Based on the CDR3 plus reference TRBV5-1 and TRBJ2-1, the full variable domain is KAGVTQTPRYLIKTRGQQVTLSCSPISGHRSVSWYQQTPGQGLQFLFEYFSETQRNKGNFPGRFSGRQFSNSRSEMNVSTLELGDSALYLCASSSGQGRYVEQFFGPGTRLTVL.

The genes are TRBV28 and TRBJ2-3, with unresolved D. V shed 6 bases and J shed 4 bases, with 20 bases lying between them. This CDR3 is built from 16 residues. The germline V gene encodes CDR1 MDHEN and CDR2 SYDVKM. CDR3 in amino acids: CASSTTGRVRADTQYF. CDR3 nucleotide sequence: TGTGCCAGCAGCACCACTGGACGGGTTCGAGCAGATACGCAGTATTTT.

V usage is TRBV10-1 and J usage is TRBJ2-3, with TRBD2 identical over 13 bases. Germline CDR1 WNHNN, CDR2 SYGVQD (reference sequence). Unmatched junction bases numbered 8, after V lost 8 bases and J lost 6 bases. This CDR3 has 15 residues. The CDR3 region is CASGTGLAGLDTQYF. The DNA for the CDR3 is TGCGCCAGCGGAACGGGACTAGCGGGGCTGGATACGCAGTATTTT.

The V and J genes are TRBV6-1 and TRBJ1-5; the match to TRBD1 covers 9 bases. This CDR3 has 15 residues. The J segment lost 1 base and the V segment lost 6 bases, leaving 4 bases of the junction unmatched. The germline V gene encodes CDR1 MNHNS and CDR2 SASEGT. CDR3 sequence reads: CASRDRGKSNQPQHF. CDR3 coding DNA: TGTGCCAGCAGGGACAGGGGTAAAAGCAATCAGCCCCAGCATTTT.

V usage is TRBV4-3 and J usage is TRBJ2-5; D might be TRBD2 (5 bases). Germline-derived CDR1 and CDR2 are LGHNA and YSLEER. Trimming cost V 0 bases and J 5 bases, with 16 bases left between them. This CDR3 region has 16 residues. CDR3 bases: TGCGCCAGCAGCCAAGAATTCCCCCTAGCTGTCGAGACCCAGTACTTC. Translation: CASSQEFPLAVETQYF.

The CDR3 is CASSLKGSTDTQYF. The CDR3 DNA reads as TGTGCCAGCAGCTTAAAAGGAAGCACAGATACGCAGTATTTT. The genes are TRBV7-3 and TRBJ2-3, with D uncertain. V lost 1 base to trimming and J lost 0 bases, with 5 bases between them. CDR3 length: 14 amino acids. Germline V gene data show CDR1 as SGHTA and CDR2 as FQGTGA.

This clone was counted between two and nine times. The chain is built from TRBV30 and TRBJ2-3, with 14 bases aligning to TRBD2. The CDR3 runs 15 residues. V trimming: 5 bases; J trimming: 8 bases; junction bases outside the gene matches: 9. Per the germline V gene, CDR1 is GTSNPN and CDR2 is SVGIG (reference sequence). The CDR3 region is CAWDSKGLAGGTQYF. CDR3 nucleotides: TGTGCCTGGGACTCTAAAGGACTAGCGGGGGGTACGCAGTATTTT.

The rearrangement joins TRBV27 to TRBJ2-3; TRBD1 might be the D (5 bases). Germline V CDR1 and CDR2: MNHEY, SMNVEV (reference sequence). CDR3 length: 13 residues. V shed 8 bases and J shed 6 bases, with 15 bases lying between them. The CDR3 region is CASRPQGPDTQYF. CDR3 bases: TGTGCCAGCCGGCCCCAGGGTCCCGATACGCAGTATTTT.

The gene calls are TRBV19 and TRBJ1-3, with D uncertain. This CDR3 is 14 amino acids long. The V and J ends lost 3 bases and 0 bases respectively, with 6 bases between them. Germline CDR1 and CDR2: LNHDA and SQIVND (reference sequence). CDR3 region: CASSMLGSGNTIYF. The CDR3, as DNA: TGTGCCAGTAGTATGTTGGGCTCTGGAAACACCATATATTTT.

The CDR3, as DNA: TGTGCCAGCAGTTACTCCTCGACAGGGAAATACACAGATACGCAGTATTTT. It specifies CASSYSSTGKYTDTQYF. The V call is TRBV6-2 or TRBV6-3, the J call TRBJ2-3; 7 bases fit TRBD1. CDR1 and CDR2 from the germline V gene are MNHEY and SVGEGT. Trimming cost V 0 bases and J 2 bases; bases outside gene matches: 8. This CDR3 region has 17 residues.

This sequence joins TRBV15 and TRBJ1-2, with D hard to call. CDR3 length: 12 residues. The V and J ends lost 5 bases and 4 bases respectively, with 8 bases between them. Germline CDR1 LNHNV, CDR2 YYDKDF (reference sequence). For the CDR3, the DNA is TGTGCCACCAGCCAAAGTTCCTATGGCTACACCTTC. This codes for CATSQSSYGYTF.

For this clone: Distinct nucleotide sequences in the sample also encode this CDR3. The chain links TRBV19 to TRBJ1-5; 7 bases fit TRBD1. The CDR3 runs to 16 residues. CDR1 and CDR2 from the germline V gene are LNHDA and SQIVND (reference sequence). V trimming: 1 base; J trimming: 5 bases; junction bases outside the gene matches: 8. The chain's CDR3 is CASSIGGGGWDQPQHF. The CDR3 region has the DNA TGTGCCAGTAGTATAGGGGGAGGGGGCTGGGATCAGCCCCAGCATTTT. The variable domain in full, with the rest retrieved from reference TRBV19 and TRBJ1-5, is DGGITQSPKYLFRKEGQNVTLSCEQNLNHDAMYWYRQDPGQGLRLIYYSQIVNDFQKGDIAEGYSVSREKKESFPLTVTSAQKNPTAFYLCASSIGGGGWDQPQHFGDGTRLSIL.

CDR3 sequence reads: CASSLLTGANTGELFF. The CDR3 DNA sequence: TGTGCCAGCAGCTTGTTGACAGGCGCGAACACCGGGGAGCTGTTTTTT. The rearrangement joins TRBV5-4 to TRBJ2-2, with TRBD1 as a possible D gene (6 bases). The CDR3 spans 16 residues. Per germline, CDR1 SGHNT and CDR2 YYREEE (reference sequence). The ends were cut back, 1 base at V and 0 bases at J, with 10 bases in the middle. Looking up the rest from reference TRBV5-4 and TRBJ2-2 gives the full variable domain: ETGVTQSPTHLIKTRGQQVTLRCSSQSGHNTVSWYQQALGQGPQFIFQYYREEENGRGNFPPRFSGLQFPNYSSELNVNALELDDSALYLCASSLLTGANTGELFFGEGSRLTVL.

The CDR3 nucleotides are TGTGCCAGTATCGGACAGGGGGCTGGTCGGACTGAAGCTTTCTTT. Translation: CASIGQGAGRTEAFF. The V call is TRBV28, the J call TRBJ1-1, with 11 positions matching TRBD1. The germline V gene encodes CDR1 MDHEN and CDR2 SYDVKM. The CDR3 spans 15 residues. V lost 9 bases and J lost 5; bases outside the gene matches: 11.

The V call is TRBV14, the J call TRBJ2-7; 9 bases align to TRBD1. CDR1 and CDR2 (germline): SGHDN, FVKESK. The trim removed 4 bases at V and 6 bases at J, leaving 13 bases unmatched. The CDR3 spans 16 residues. The CDR3 loop reads CASSPPPGQGFGEQYV. For the CDR3, the DNA is TGTGCCAGCAGCCCACCCCCGGGACAGGGCTTCGGCGAGCAGTACGTC.

V is TRBV13 and J is TRBJ1-3; 7 bases align to TRBD1. Germline assignment: CDR1 PRHDT and CDR2 FYEKMQ (reference sequence). This CDR3 has 15 residues. Trimming cost V 5 bases and J 3 bases; bases outside gene matches: 7. Here the CDR3 reads CASSPRTGVGNTIYF. CDR3 in DNA: TGTGCCAGCAGCCCAAGGACAGGCGTTGGAAACACCATATATTTT.

The gene calls are TRBV5-1 and TRBJ1-4; 9 bases align to TRBD1. Germline V gene sequence: CDR1 SGHRS, CDR2 YFSETQ. This CDR3 is 14 amino acids long. J lost 8 bases, V lost 3 bases, and 5 bases had no gene match. Written as DNA, the CDR3 is TGCGCCAGCAGCTCGGGACAGGGTGAGGAAAAACTGTTTTTT. Translating it yields CASSSGQGEEKLFF.

The V gene is TRBV19, the J gene TRBJ1-2, with TRBD1 identical over 8 bases. There are 13 residues in the CDR3. Germline V CDR1 and CDR2: LNHDA, SQIVND (reference sequence). V dropped 5 bases and J dropped 6; count of bases not matched to a gene: 5. CDR3 residues: CASSPQGADGYTF. The CDR3, as DNA: TGTGCCAGTAGTCCGCAGGGGGCGGATGGCTACACCTTC.

This chain joins TRBV5-5 and TRBJ2-7, with D unresolved. The V end was cut by 0 bases, the J end by 0 bases, with 7 bases between. The germline CDR1 and CDR2 sequences are SGHKS and YYEKEE (reference sequence). CDR3 length equals 14 residues. In nucleotides, the CDR3 is TGTGCCAGCAGCTTGGAGGGCTTCTCCTACGAGCAGTACGTC. It translates to CASSLEGFSYEQYV.

CDR3 DNA sequence: TGCGCCAGCAGTCAATTGGGACATTGCACAGATACGCAGTATTTT. This sequence encodes CASSQLGHCTDTQYF. The J gene is TRBJ2-3, the V gene TRBV23-1, with D tentatively TRBD1 (6 bases). TRBV23-1 is recorded as an ORF, its role being uncertain. Between the trimmed V and J ends, which lost 1 base and 1 base, there was a span of 9 bases. CDR3 length: 15 residues.

The chain combines TRBV5-1 with TRBJ1-6; 8 nucleotides agree with TRBD1. The germline CDR1 and CDR2 sequences are SGHRS and YFSETQ. The CDR3 sequence is 15 residues long. Losses at the gene ends were 0 bases for V and 9 bases for J; bases not matched to a gene: 5. The CDR3 loop is CASSLVQGAASPLHF. The DNA for the CDR3 is TGCGCCAGCAGCTTGGTCCAGGGGGCTGCTTCACCCCTCCACTTT.